The T cell receptor beta chain under discussion was sequenced for a study of vaccination and CD4 T cells after COVID-19. At the level of the study: Testing by nasal swab PCR showed convalescent patients to be SARS-CoV-2 positive; 8 or 9 were mild and one was severe.

Treatment noted: roughly ten-day PBMC culture with coronavirus spike peptide pools or control peptides (ViraFEST assay). With peptide pools, ViraFEST first expanded antigen-specific T cells and afterwards sequenced their TCRs. PCR positivity dates ran from March to December 2020, preceding US Alpha, Beta and Delta variants. With the Oncomine TCR Beta short-read assay, DNA from cultured CD4+ T cells was sequenced. TCRdb passed the PCR reads through MiXCR, listing each CDR3 protein once. The sample has approximately 13,000 distinct CDR3 sequences; 75% to 85% are singletons. The sample holds one count of this clonotype. What it binds is unknown. V was clipped by 5 bases and J by 3 bases; unmatched bases: 8. Germline CDR1 and CDR2: DFQATT and SNEGSKA (reference sequence). The CDR3 consists of 14 residues.

The rearrangement joins TRBV20-1 to TRBJ2-5, with 8 bases identical to TRBD2. The sequenced sample consisted of CD4+ T cells from blood, cultured in vitro. The sequence came from a human donor who had recovered from COVID-19. CDR3 sequence: CSARGTSSKETQYF. The CDR3 region has the DNA TGCAGTGCTCGAGGGACTAGTTCAAAAGAGACCCAGTACTTC.